This is a list of T cell receptor beta chains from one sample in a study of blood T cell repertoires in COVID-19. Only in-frame clones appear in the TCRdb table, and some are missing; sequencing was by immunoSEQ multiplex PCR. The table shows 110,000 to 150,000 clones, with 86% occurring only once. Sequencing was carried out using PBMCs or T cells enriched from blood (not recorded which). The receptors originated from a man over 45 who had recovered from COVID-19. Each CDR3 is given with its conserved first and last residue. The order of the fields is CDR3 protein, V gene, J gene.

cdr3_aa: CASSLEAGVGYGYTF; v_call: TRBV7-6; j_call: TRBJ1-2
cdr3_aa: CASSLGTGDTGELFF; v_call: TRBV7-7; j_call: TRBJ2-2
cdr3_aa: CASSIPDRQAVAKNIQYF; v_call: TRBV19; j_call: TRBJ2-4
cdr3_aa: CASRSEGVSNEQFF; v_call: TRBV19; j_call: TRBJ2-1
cdr3_aa: CASSLSQTGIYGYTF; v_call: TRBV7-9; j_call: TRBJ1-2
cdr3_aa: CASSTSSVRSIYF; v_call: TRBV3-1/TRBV3-2; j_call: TRBJ1-3
cdr3_aa: CASSSYTRRNEQFF; v_call: TRBV28; j_call: TRBJ2-1
cdr3_aa: CASSDAFSAGGDTDTQYF; v_call: TRBV2; j_call: TRBJ2-3
cdr3_aa: CASSFGSQETQYF; v_call: TRBV11-2; j_call: TRBJ2-5
cdr3_aa: CASIDREVISPLHF; v_call: TRBV6-5; j_call: TRBJ1-6
cdr3_aa: CAWSLGLGDNEQFF; v_call: TRBV30; j_call: TRBJ2-1
cdr3_aa: CASSQLTTGVAMMDTF; v_call: TRBV5-5; j_call: TRBJ1-2
cdr3_aa: CASSKSEEETQYF; v_call: TRBV7-8; j_call: TRBJ2-5
cdr3_aa: CASSSDRSYNSPLHF; v_call: TRBV5-4; j_call: TRBJ1-6
cdr3_aa: CASSSDRPYNSPLHF; v_call: TRBV6-5; j_call: TRBJ1-6
cdr3_aa: CASSLSGVQETQYF; v_call: TRBV7-2; j_call: TRBJ2-5
cdr3_aa: CASSHSQGYGYTF; v_call: TRBV7-3; j_call: TRBJ1-2
cdr3_aa: CASSLRTGSGNTIYF; v_call: TRBV5-1; j_call: TRBJ1-3
cdr3_aa: CASSTTAPDTQYF; v_call: TRBV13; j_call: TRBJ2-3
cdr3_aa: CASSGVERTGITVGYTF; v_call: TRBV5-4; j_call: TRBJ1-2
cdr3_aa: CASSEAYFTQAFF; v_call: TRBV6-1; j_call: TRBJ1-1
cdr3_aa: CATSRRTGEGEKLFF; v_call: TRBV15; j_call: TRBJ1-4
cdr3_aa: CASSLTGRGYGYTF; v_call: TRBV5-4; j_call: TRBJ1-2
cdr3_aa: CASSPQVAGVNEQFF; v_call: TRBV7-3; j_call: TRBJ2-1
cdr3_aa: CASSLNWAKNIQYF; v_call: TRBV13; j_call: TRBJ2-4
cdr3_aa: CASSLDRDYGYTF; v_call: TRBV18; j_call: TRBJ1-2
cdr3_aa: CASSPTGGDGYTF; v_call: TRBV18; j_call: TRBJ1-2
cdr3_aa: CATTGTANTGELFF; v_call: TRBV15; j_call: TRBJ2-2
cdr3_aa: CASSPAGGVTEAFF; v_call: TRBV18; j_call: TRBJ1-1
cdr3_aa: CATSGQGPGETQYF; v_call: TRBV24-1; j_call: TRBJ2-5
cdr3_aa: CASSPLSEGEQYF; v_call: TRBV9; j_call: TRBJ2-7
cdr3_aa: CASKTGTGSTDTQYF; v_call: TRBV5-1; j_call: TRBJ2-3
cdr3_aa: CASTGQGVTEAFF; v_call: TRBV2; j_call: TRBJ1-1
cdr3_aa: CASSQAIWTGVSLAKNIQYF; v_call: TRBV4-1; j_call: TRBJ2-4
cdr3_aa: CASSYSIQGSTEAFF; v_call: TRBV6-5; j_call: TRBJ1-1
cdr3_aa: CASRTGVGQPQHF; v_call: TRBV19; j_call: TRBJ1-5
cdr3_aa: CASSQRGYEQYF; v_call: TRBV7-9; j_call: TRBJ2-7
cdr3_aa: CSATHVGGYTF; v_call: TRBV20-1; j_call: TRBJ1-2
cdr3_aa: CASSPTDSSREQYF; v_call: TRBV18; j_call: TRBJ2-7
cdr3_aa: CASSFHPTGGGNIQYF; v_call: TRBV28; j_call: TRBJ2-4
cdr3_aa: CASRRTGAYTGELFF; v_call: TRBV2; j_call: TRBJ2-2
cdr3_aa: CSARDNGQETQYF; v_call: TRBV29-1; j_call: TRBJ2-5
cdr3_aa: CASSPENRPLGGYTF; v_call: TRBV18; j_call: TRBJ1-2
cdr3_aa: CASSERAGLYNSPLHF; v_call: TRBV7-8; j_call: TRBJ1-6
cdr3_aa: CSVQRGEKLFF; v_call: TRBV29-1; j_call: TRBJ1-4
cdr3_aa: CASSYHGQNTEAFF; v_call: TRBV6-2/TRBV6-3; j_call: TRBJ1-1